This TCR beta chain was observed in a study of cytomegalovirus exposure and HLA in healthy donors. As for the study in general: Inside one of the first data releases sat about 91 million unique TCRs taken from HLA-typed donors.

Of note for this clone: Its antigen is still unknown.

The PCR had 60 Vbeta and 13 Jbeta primers. This table comes from immunoSEQ multiplex PCR, and its TCRdb copy is limited to in-frame clones, with some not included. The table shows under 150,000 clones, with approximately 77% occurring only once. After removal of 7 bases from V and 4 bases from J, the junction contained 12 bases not matched to a gene. The length of the CDR3 is 17 residues. CDR1 and CDR2 (germline): ENHRY, SYGVKD. Study-level findings and limits: There were reportedly fewer N-insertions in an Asian-associated ancestry cluster than the approximately 670-donor mean, in a later analysis.

The sample was PBMCs. This sequence was found in a woman aged 40-49 years in good health and CMV-seronegative. The genes are TRBV10-3 and TRBJ2-6, with 8 bases fitting TRBD1. CDR3 nucleotides: TGTGCCATCACCCCCGGACAGGGCGTGAGGGGGGCCAACGTCCTGACTTTC. Amino acid sequence: CAITPGQGVRGANVLTF.